The 8 T cell receptor beta chains below come from one sample, sequenced in a study of cytomegalovirus exposure and HLA in healthy donors. The PCR contained 60 Vbeta and 13 Jbeta primers. Profiling relied on immunoSEQ multiplex PCR, and the TCRdb table lists in-frame clones only, not all of them. The sample consists of more than 60,000 clones, less than 80% of them appearing once. The sequenced sample consisted of PBMCs. The receptors were gathered from a man in his forties in good health and CMV-seropositive.

The genes are TRBV2 and TRBJ2-3; TRBD2 matches 11 bases. The V gene's germline CDR1 is SNHLY and CDR2 FYNNEI. The V segment lost 5 bases and the J segment 5 bases; nucleotides outside the gene matches: 6. The CDR3 covers 15 residues. This chain's CDR3 is CASSLIAGGGDTQYF. The CDR3 DNA follows: TGTGCCAGCAGTTTGATAGCGGGAGGGGGAGATACGCAGTATTTT.

The chain uses TRBV6-5 and TRBJ2-3, with a tentative D call TRBD2 (5 bases). This CDR3 comprises 14 residues. The ends were cut back, 2 bases at V and 1 base at J, with 7 bases in the middle. In germline, CDR1 is MNHEY, CDR2 SVGAGI. CDR3 loop: CASSYDGGTDTQYF. The CDR3 coding sequence is TGTGCCAGCAGTTACGACGGGGGCACAGATACGCAGTATTTT.

This sequence joins TRBV4-2 and TRBJ1-2; 9 bases match TRBD1. Trimming at V came to 1 base and at J to 8 bases, leaving 11 bases not matched to a gene. The germline gives CDR1 LGHNA, CDR2 YNFKEQ. CDR3 length: 16 amino acids. CDR3 residues: CASSQAGTGRLGGYTF. The CDR3 DNA follows: TGTGCCAGCAGCCAAGCCGGGACAGGGCGATTGGGCGGCTACACCTTC.

The chain uses TRBV6-6 and TRBJ1-2; the D gene is possibly TRBD1 (5 bases). The CDR3 contains 14 residues. With 2 bases removed from V and 4 bases from J, the gap between germline ends came to 11 bases. Germline loops: CDR1 MNHNY, CDR2 SVGAGI (reference sequence). CDR3 sequence reads: CASSYKAGPYGYTF. In nucleotides, the CDR3 is TGTGCCAGCAGTTACAAGGCAGGGCCCTATGGCTACACCTTC.

The chain joins TRBV19 to TRBJ1-4; 9 nucleotides agree with TRBD1. The CDR3 length is 15 residues. CDR1 is LNHDA, CDR2 SQIVND, per germline (reference sequence). J gave up 5 bases and V 2 bases, and 3 bases lay outside the gene matches. The DNA for the CDR3 is TGTGCCAGTAGTATACAAGGGACAGGGAATGAAAAACTGTTTTTT. Translating it yields CASSIQGTGNEKLFF. Combining the CDR3 with reference TRBV19 and TRBJ1-4 gives the whole variable domain DGGITQSPKYLFRKEGQNVTLSCEQNLNHDAMYWYRQDPGQGLRLIYYSQIVNDFQKGDIAEGYSVSREKKESFPLTVTSAQKNPTAFYLCASSIQGTGNEKLFFGSGTQLSVL.

The V and J genes are TRBV2 and TRBJ2-1; 9 nucleotides align to TRBD1. V was pared by 9 bases and J by 7 bases, with 16 bases of the junction left unmatched. Germline V CDR1 and CDR2: SNHLY, FYNNEI. The CDR3 loop spans 16 amino acids. The DNA for the CDR3 is TGTGCCAGTACTCTTGCCCGACAGGGGGTGGTAAATGAGCAGTTCTTC. Residues: CASTLARQGVVNEQFF. Full variable domain (outside the CDR3, taken from reference TRBV2 and TRBJ2-1): EPEVTQTPSHQVTQMGQEVILRCVPISNHLYFYWYRQILGQKVEFLVSFYNNEISEKSEIFDDQFSVERPDGSNFTLKIRSTKLEDSAMYFCASTLARQGVVNEQFFGPGTRLTVL.

This clone has a single count. The chain couples TRBV19 to TRBJ1-6; the D is unclear. The length of the CDR3 is 16 residues. Germline loops: CDR1 LNHDA, CDR2 SQIVND (reference sequence). Trimming cost V 10 bases and J 0 bases, with 16 bases left between them. CDR3 sequence: CATTPVASSYNSPLHF. In nucleotides, the CDR3 is TGTGCCACCACCCCCGTAGCGAGCTCCTATAATTCACCCCTCCACTTT.

The chain links TRBV10-3 to TRBJ2-7; D perhaps matches TRBD1 (6 bases). V lost 2 bases and J 5 bases, leaving 7 bases between the germline ends. The CDR3 has 12 amino acids. Germline CDR1 ENHRY, CDR2 SYGVKD. CDR3 region: CAISERQDEQYF. CDR3 bases: TGTGCCATCAGTGAGCGACAGGACGAGCAGTACTTC.